These 15 T cell receptor beta chains came from one sample sequenced in a study of regulatory T cells after allogeneic stem cell transplantation. SMARTer RACE cDNA synthesis from RNA preceded amplification of the TCR beta CDR3 region. One entry per CDR3 protein, called by TCRdb with MiXCR from the 5' RACE reads. Among fewer than 5,500 distinct CDR3 sequences listed, about 96% were seen once. The source was sorted CD4+ T cells from blood (whether regulatory or conventional is not recorded), collected 30 days after allogeneic stem cell transplant. All receptors come from a human patient who had an allogeneic stem cell transplant, so the T cells may come from the graft donor.

With regard to this clonotype: The junction does not match germline at one end; this may be a read error. The rearrangement joins TRBV6-5 to TRBJ2-1; a possible D gene is TRBD2 (7 bases). The J call may be incorrect, as the DNA end agrees better with TRBJ2-7. The CDR3 is 15 residues long. Per the germline V gene, CDR1 is MNHEY and CDR2 is SVGAGI. The CDR3 is CSSATLAGAPGEQYF. In nucleotides, the CDR3 is TGTTCCAGCGCCACGCTGGCGGGGGCGCCGGGTGAGCAGTACTTC.

In the case of this clonotype: At one boundary the junction diverges from the germline segment, which might be a read error. The J gene is TRBJ1-6, the V gene TRBV2; D not resolved. The CDR3 is 15 residues long. Germline CDR1 SNHLY, CDR2 FYNNEI. This chain's CDR3 is CASRRRSAYNSELLF. CDR3 coding DNA: TGTGCCAGCAGACGTAGGAGCGCCTATAATTCGGAGCTTCTCTTT. The full variable domain, with the rest looked up from reference TRBV2 and TRBJ1-6, is EPEVTQTPSHQVTQMGQEVILRCVPISNHLYFYWYRQILGQKVEFLVSFYNNEISEKSEIFDDQFSVERPDGSNFTLKIRSTKLEDSAMYFCASRRRSAYNSELLFGNGTRLTVT.

The rearrangement uses TRBV2 and TRBJ1-6; unclear D gene. V was pared by 5 bases and J by 19 bases, with 27 bases between. The CDR3 extends over 15 amino acids. Germline V gives CDR1 SNHLY, CDR2 FYNNEI. CDR3 region: CASSPLRPGNSPQHF. The CDR3 coding sequence is TGTGCCAGCAGTCCTCTGAGACCCGGTAATTCTCCCCAGCACTTT.

The gene calls are TRBV4-1 and TRBJ2-1, with D possibly TRBD1 on 5 matching bases. The CDR3 is 14 residues long. V lost 4 bases to trimming and J lost 7 bases, with 14 bases between them. Germline V gene data show CDR1 as MGHRA and CDR2 as YSYEKL. The CDR3 region is CASSRQGRENEQFF. The CDR3 DNA is TGCGCCAGCAGCCGCCAGGGAAGGGAAAATGAGCAGTTCTTC.

Concerning this clonotype itself: The germline gene is not matched at one end of the junction; a read error may be the cause. The V gene is TRBV11-2, the J gene TRBJ2-7; the D gene is possibly TRBD1 (6 bases). Germline-derived CDR1 and CDR2 are SGHAT and FQNNGV. The CDR3 is 15 residues long. CDR3 residues: CASRLGPGAHNEQYF. The CDR3 DNA reads TGTGCCAGCAGGTTAGGCCCAGGGGCTCACAACGAGCAGTACTTC.

This clonotype was seen once. One junction end does not reproduce the germline sequence, and a read error may be involved. The chain carries TRBV29-1 and TRBJ2-1, with 7 bases identical to TRBD1. This CDR3 comprises 16 residues. Germline V gene lookup returns CDR1 SQVTM and CDR2 ANQGSEA. CDR3 sequence reads: CGITPGTARSYKEQFF. DNA for the CDR3: TGTGGCATCACCCCGGGGACAGCGCGCTCCTACAAGGAGCAGTTCTTC.

To note about this clonotype: This CDR3 is missing its conserved last phenylalanine or tryptophan, likely due to a read error. The DNA is left out, because the CDR3 cannot be placed on it with certainty; the CDR3 is given as TCRdb lists it. The rearrangement links TRBV5-1 to TRBJ1-2. The CDR3 comprises 15 residues, both ends counted. Germline CDR1 SGHRS, CDR2 YFSETQ. CDR3 in amino acids: CASSLMWETDYRYTC.

Worth noting for this clonotype: Germline and junction disagree at one end, which may indicate a read error. The chain joins TRBV5-1 to TRBJ1-2, with TRBD1 as a possible D gene (6 bases). Germline V CDR1 and CDR2: SGHRS, YFSETQ. The CDR3 runs to 15 residues. Here the CDR3 DNA reads TGCGGCAGCAGCTTGGGGGCGGACACGGATTATGGCTTCTCCTTT. It codes for CGSSLGADTDYGFSF.

Remarks on this clonotype: Without the conserved terminal phenylalanine or tryptophan, this CDR3 likely stems from a read error. J is TRBJ2-7 and V is TRBV5-1; 7 nucleotides line up with TRBD2. Looked up from germline, CDR1 is SGHRS and CDR2 is YFSETQ. The CDR3 is 15 residues long. The ends lost 1 base at V and 3 bases at J; junction bases unmatched: 7. Here the CDR3 reads CASSLNAGDFYEQYL. CDR3 sequence (DNA): TGCGCCAGCAGCTTGAATGCGGGGGACTTCTACGAGCAGTACCTC.

The genes are TRBV6-5 and TRBJ2-1; 9 bases fit TRBD2. The V gene end was trimmed by 6 bases and the J gene end by 9 bases; junction bases not matched to a gene: 12. CDR1 and CDR2 (germline): MNHEY, SVGAGI. The CDR3 totals 15 residues. The CDR3 is CASRTQAGGPGEQFF. The CDR3 DNA sequence: TGTGCCAGCAGGACCCAGGCGGGGGGGCCGGGTGAGCAGTTCTTC.

On this clonotype itself: One junction end does not reproduce the germline sequence, and a read error may be involved. The chain employs TRBV5-1 and TRBJ2-7; 7 nucleotides line up with TRBD2. Germline lookup yields CDR1 SGHRS and CDR2 YFSETQ. CDR3 length: 15 residues. Written as DNA, the CDR3 is TGCGCCAGCAGCTTGAATGCGGGAGACTTCTATGAGCAGGACTTC. It translates to CASSLNAGDFYEQDF.

This clonotype was seen once. The chain has TRBV5-1 and TRBJ2-7; the match to TRBD1 covers 8 bases. Looked up from germline, CDR1 is SGHRS and CDR2 is YFSETQ. The CDR3 sequence is 16 residues long. CDR3 region: CSGSRSAGTGSYEQYF. The CDR3 DNA follows: TGCTCCGGCAGCCGATCCGCCGGGACAGGATCCTACGAGCAGTACTTC.

Concerning this clonotype itself: The junction shows a germline mismatch at one end, possibly a read error. The chain combines TRBV5-1 with TRBJ2-7, with D possibly TRBD1 on 5 matching bases. Germline V gives CDR1 SGHRS, CDR2 YFSETQ. This CDR3 has 16 residues. DNA for the CDR3: TGCGCCAGCAGCCGAGCCGCCAGGACAAGATCCTACGAACAGTACTTC. It translates to CASSRAARTRSYEQYF.

The chain combines TRBV5-1 with TRBJ2-7; D unclear. This CDR3 region has 15 residues. CDR1 is SGHRS, CDR2 YFSETQ, per germline. The V end was cut by 1 base, the J end by 9 bases, with 20 bases between. CDR3 bases: TGCGCCAGCAGCTTGAAAGCGCCAGACTCATACACGCAGTACTTC. It is translated as CASSLKAPDSYTQYF.

The V and J genes are TRBV7-3 and TRBJ2-6, with 8 positions matching TRBD1. The CDR3 runs to 15 residues. V shed 9 bases and J 13 bases; nucleotides not matched to a gene: 17. Germline V CDR1 and CDR2: SGHTA, FQGTGA. The CDR3 sequence: CASRRQGTGEEVLTF. The CDR3 DNA sequence: TGTGCCAGTAGGAGACAGGGGACCGGGGAAGAGGTCCTGACTTTC. Combining the CDR3 with reference TRBV7-3 and TRBJ2-6 gives the whole variable domain GAGVSQTPSNKVTEKGKYVELRCDPISGHTALYWYRQSLGQGPEFLIYFQGTGAADDSGLPNDRFFAVRPEGSVSTLKIQRTERGDSAVYLCASRRQGTGEEVLTFGAGSRLTVL.